A selection of T cell receptor beta chains follows, all from one sample in a study of T cell responses to AZD1222 COVID-19 vaccine. The method was immunoSEQ multiplex PCR; TCRdb's version includes in-frame clones alone and lacks a portion of them. The table includes 160,000 or so clones, 70% to 90% detected once. Sequenced here: peripheral blood, sampled after recovery from COVID-19. The source is an adult who had recovered from COVID-19. CDR3s include the opening cysteine and the closing phenylalanine or tryptophan. D genes are given only for firm matches. The size of a clone is reported for some rows only, either as once, few or many, or as a class for expanded clones.

d_gene,v_gene,abundance,j_gene,CDR3nt,CDR3aa
NA,TRBV2,NA,TRBJ2-1,TGTGCCAGGCAAGCTAGTAGGAATAGTCATGAGCAGTTCTTC,CARQASRNSHEQFF
NA,TRBV10-2,NA,TRBJ1-6,TGCGCCAGCAGTGAGGAGGGGGGCAACTCCTATAATTCACCCCTCCACTTT,CASSEEGGNSYNSPLHF
TRBD1,TRBV18,NA,TRBJ2-7,TGTGCCAGCTCACTAGGACAGGGGTTGTACTTC,CASSLGQGLYF
TRBD1,TRBV28,NA,TRBJ1-1,TGTGCCAGCACGGGACAGGGGGCCCCCATCACTGAAGCTTTCTTT,CASTGQGAPITEAFF
TRBD1,TRBV2,NA,TRBJ2-1,TGTGCCAGCACTGGACAGGGGTTGAATGAGCAGTTCTTC,CASTGQGLNEQFF
TRBD1,TRBV20-1,NA,TRBJ2-7,TGCAGTGCCGAGGGGGCATACGAGCAGTACTTC,CSAEGAYEQYF
NA,TRBV20-1,NA,TRBJ1-2,TGCAGTGAGGATGGCTACACCTTC,CSEDGYTF
NA,TRBV25-1,NA,TRBJ2-2,TGTGCCAGCACTGAGCGAACGAACACCGGGGAGCTGTTTTTT,CASTERTNTGELFF
TRBD1,TRBV10-2,NA,TRBJ1-6,TGCGCCAGCAGCGAGAGACAGGGTAATAATTCACCCCTCCACTTT,CASSERQGNNSPLHF
NA,TRBV28,NA,TRBJ1-4,TGTGCCAGCAGTACCCCCAGCAGGCTGGCTAATGAAAAACTGTTTTTT,CASSTPSRLANEKLFF
NA,TRBV7-3,NA,TRBJ1-1,TGTGCCAGCAGCTACAGAACGGAGTCGAACACTGAAGCTTTCTTT,CASSYRTESNTEAFF
TRBD1,TRBV7-9,NA,TRBJ1-5,TGTGCCAGCAGCACTCCACAGGGGGATCAGCCCCAGCATTTT,CASSTPQGDQPQHF
NA,TRBV25-1,NA,TRBJ1-2,TGTGCCAGCAGACCTCTTATGAGTCAGGGCTACACCTTC,CASRPLMSQGYTF
NA,TRBV10-3,NA,TRBJ1-6,TGTGCCATCAGTGTGGGGGGCAATTCACCCCTCCACTTT,CAISVGGNSPLHF
NA,TRBV14,once,TRBJ1-2,TGTGCCAGCAGCCAAACGAGAGGGCCTAACTATGGCTACACCTTC,CASSQTRGPNYGYTF
TRBD1,TRBV4-2,NA,TRBJ2-1,TGTGCCAGCAGCCAAGGTTTGGGACAGGTCTATAATGAGCAGTTCTTC,CASSQGLGQVYNEQFF
TRBD1,TRBV28,NA,TRBJ1-2,TGTGCCAGCAGTCGGACAGGTAAACGAGGCTACACCTTC,CASSRTGKRGYTF
NA,TRBV7-8,NA,TRBJ2-5,TGTGCCAGCAGCTTATTCGGCAGGGGATTCGGGGAGACCCAGTACTTC,CASSLFGRGFGETQYF
NA,TRBV19,NA,TRBJ2-7,TGTGCCAGTATCCCAGACGGTCCGTCGATTGGGTGCGTGCAGTACTTC,CASIPDGPSIGCVQYF
NA,TRBV7-2,NA,TRBJ1-6,TGTGCCAGCAGCTTAGGGCCGTATAATTCACCCCTCCACTTT,CASSLGPYNSPLHF
TRBD2,TRBV5-4,NA,TRBJ2-3,TGTGCCAGCAACCCCTCTAGCGGGAGTGTGACAGATACGCAGTATTTT,CASNPSSGSVTDTQYF
NA,TRBV4-1,NA,TRBJ2-7,TGCGCCAGCAGCCAAGAACAGTTATACGAGCAGTACTTC,CASSQEQLYEQYF
NA,TRBV11-2,NA,TRBJ2-3,TGTGCCAGCAGCTTGGACTTTTACACAGATACGCAGTATTTT,CASSLDFYTDTQYF
TRBD1,TRBV7-9,NA,TRBJ1-4,TGTGCCAGCAGCCGGGGACAGGGCCGTGAAAAACTGTTTTTT,CASSRGQGREKLFF
TRBD2,TRBV6-4,NA,TRBJ2-1,TGTGCCAGCAGTCCCCAGGGACTAGCGGGACGCAATGAGCAGTTCTTC,CASSPQGLAGRNEQFF
NA,TRBV9,NA,TRBJ2-2,TGTGCCAGCAGCGTTGGGGGGCCCGCCACCGGGGAGCTGTTTTTT,CASSVGGPATGELFF
NA,TRBV5-1,NA,TRBJ2-7,TGCGCCAGCAGCTTGGGTTACAGGCTGAGTGCCTACGAGCAGTACTTC,CASSLGYRLSAYEQYF
NA,TRBV7-3,NA,TRBJ2-2,TGTGCCAGCAGGAGCGGAGTTAACACCGGGGAGCTGTTTTTT,CASRSGVNTGELFF
NA,TRBV6-5,NA,TRBJ2-2,TGTGCCAGCAGGGGGTCGATGACCGGGGAGCTGTTTTTT,CASRGSMTGELFF
NA,TRBV15,NA,TRBJ2-3,TGTGCCACCAGCAGAGAGGCAGCTTTCACAGATACGCAGTATTTT,CATSREAAFTDTQYF
TRBD1,TRBV5-1,NA,TRBJ1-1,TGCGCCAGCAGCTTGGGGGACAGGGGGATGAACACTGAAGCTTTCTTT,CASSLGDRGMNTEAFF
TRBD1,TRBV28,NA,TRBJ2-7,TGTGCCAGCAGTTTAGGAGACAGGGGAATGAGAGAGCAGTACTTC,CASSLGDRGMREQYF
TRBD2,TRBV14,NA,TRBJ2-7,TGTGCCAGCAGCCCTCTAAGCGGGAGTGGGTACTACGAGCAGTACTTC,CASSPLSGSGYYEQYF
TRBD2,TRBV5-1,NA,TRBJ2-7,TGCGCCAGCAGCCCCACTAGCGCCGAGAGGCAGTACTTC,CASSPTSAERQYF
TRBD1,TRBV7-2,NA,TRBJ1-1,TGTGCCAGCAGCTTAGGGGTCGGGACAGGGGGCGGAAATACTGAAGCTTTCTTT,CASSLGVGTGGGNTEAFF
TRBD1,TRBV2,NA,TRBJ1-1,TGTGCCAGCAGTCCCCAGGGGGCAAGGACTGAAGCTTTCTTT,CASSPQGARTEAFF
TRBD1,TRBV5-8,NA,TRBJ2-7,TGTGCCAGCAGCTTGCCGGGACAGGGGAAGGACGAGCAGTACTTC,CASSLPGQGKDEQYF
NA,TRBV20-1,NA,TRBJ1-5,TGCAGTGCTAGTACCCCTGGCGGTAGCAATCAGCCCCAGCATTTT,CSASTPGGSNQPQHF
TRBD1,TRBV7-2,NA,TRBJ1-2,TGTGCCAGCAGCTTATTACACAGGGGGCTCGATGGCTACACCTTC,CASSLLHRGLDGYTF
NA,TRBV6-5,NA,TRBJ2-1,TGTGCTACCAAAGAGTCCTACAATGAGCAGTTCTTC,CATKESYNEQFF
NA,TRBV28,NA,TRBJ1-6,TGTGCCAGCTGGTCTCAGAACTATAATTCACCCCTCCACTTT,CASWSQNYNSPLHF
TRBD2,TRBV20-1,NA,TRBJ2-1,TGCAGTGCTAGTCACGGGAGGGGCCCCTACAATGAGCAGTTCTTC,CSASHGRGPYNEQFF
NA,TRBV19,NA,TRBJ2-5,TGTGCCAGTAGTATAGGAAACCGACGGCTCTTACAAGAGACCCAGTACTTC,CASSIGNRRLLQETQYF
NA,TRBV6-5,NA,TRBJ1-2,TGTGCCAGCAGAGACGACAGAAACTATGGCTACACCTTC,CASRDDRNYGYTF
NA,TRBV5-1,NA,TRBJ2-1,TGCGCCAGCAGCTTTGGGGTCTCCTACAATGAGCAGTTCTTC,CASSFGVSYNEQFF
NA,TRBV14,NA,TRBJ2-3,TGTGCCAGCAGCCAATTTAGTGGCACAGATACGCAGTATTTT,CASSQFSGTDTQYF
NA,TRBV6-6,NA,TRBJ1-2,TGTGCCAGCAGTCCACCACAGGGCTATGGCTACACCTTC,CASSPPQGYGYTF
NA,TRBV11-2,NA,TRBJ2-3,TGTGCCAGCAGCCTGACTTGGTTGCAGGCAGATACGCAGTATTTT,CASSLTWLQADTQYF
NA,TRBV6-5,NA,TRBJ2-1,TGTGCCAGCAGTTATGGGGTCAGGGGTCCCACCAATGAGCAGTTCTTC,CASSYGVRGPTNEQFF
NA,TRBV20-1,NA,TRBJ1-1,TGCAGTGCTAGTGGCGGGGGGGCCGCTGGGGCTTTCTTT,CSASGGGAAGAFF
NA,TRBV11-1,NA,TRBJ2-1,TGTGCCAGCAGCTACTCACCGGGCCCCGGGGGCAATGAGCAGTTCTTC,CASSYSPGPGGNEQFF
TRBD1,TRBV27,NA,TRBJ1-1,TGTGCCAGCAGTGACAGGGGGCCTGACACTGAAGCTTTCTTT,CASSDRGPDTEAFF
TRBD1,TRBV14,NA,TRBJ2-7,TGTGCCAGCAGCCATCTTAGACAGGGGGCACTTTACGAGCAGTACTTC,CASSHLRQGALYEQYF
NA,TRBV25-1,NA,TRBJ1-1,TGTGCCAGCAGTAGCGCGGGCACTGAAGCTTTCTTT,CASSSAGTEAFF
TRBD2,TRBV3-1/TRBV3-2,NA,TRBJ2-7,TGTGCCAGCAGCGCACTAGCGTCGAGGGCCTACGAGCAGTACTTC,CASSALASRAYEQYF
TRBD2,TRBV2,NA,TRBJ2-5,TGTGCCAGCAGTGGACTAGCGGGGGGCGGAGAGACCCAGTACTTC,CASSGLAGGGETQYF
TRBD1,TRBV2,NA,TRBJ1-2,TGTGCCAGCAGGATGACAGGGGAAGATGGCTACACCTTC,CASRMTGEDGYTF
NA,TRBV24-1,NA,TRBJ2-2,TGTGCCACCAGTGATTTCGGACGAACGAACACCGGGGAGCTGTTTTTT,CATSDFGRTNTGELFF
TRBD1,TRBV7-9,NA,TRBJ1-5,TGTGCCAGCAGCTTAGGCGGCACAGGGGGCTTGGGTAGCAATCAGCCCCAGCATTTT,CASSLGGTGGLGSNQPQHF
NA,TRBV5-5,NA,TRBJ2-7,TGTGCCAGCAGCTTGCAGGGAACTACCTACGAGCAGTACTTC,CASSLQGTTYEQYF